What follows is one TCR beta chain and its context. What it binds is unknown. This record belongs to a study of identical twins. CDR3 length: 14 residues. Germline V gives CDR1 SGHTA, CDR2 FQGNSA. Trimming removed 5 bases at V and 5 bases at J, with 16 bases between. TCRdb reanalysed the 5' RACE reads using MiXCR and keeps one entry per CDR3 protein. The sample consists of 450,000 to 650,000 distinct CDR3 sequences, more than 9% of them appearing once. Study outcomes and limitations: Out-of-frame alpha sequences shared between twins exhibited an excess of low generation probability.

This same sample was also taken into another study, of yellow fever vaccine responses in identical twins.

The rearrangement links TRBV7-2 to TRBJ2-7; D is unresolved. The clonotype originates from a woman between 18 and 29 years old in good health. The source material was PBMCs. The CDR3 DNA reads as TGTGCCAGCAGCGCGCCTTGGTTAGCAAACGAGCAGTACTTC. It specifies CASSAPWLANEQYF. The full variable domain, rest sourced from reference TRBV7-2 and TRBJ2-7, is GAGVSQSPSNKVTEKGKDVELRCDPISGHTALYWYRQSLGQGLEFLIYFQGNSAPDKSGLPSDRFSAERTGGSVSTLTIQRTQQEDSAVYLCASSAPWLANEQYFGPGTRLTVT.